The clone carrying this T cell receptor beta chain showed up many times. Its target is not known. Isolated RNA was reverse transcribed into cDNA used as the sequencing template. Using immunoSEQ multiplex PCR, the repertoire was profiled, and TCRdb retains in-frame clones only, with some absent. The profile shows roughly 180,000 clones, more than 60% of them singletons. The V end lost 2 bases, the J end lost 4 bases, and 18 bases lay between the germline ends. CDR1 SQVTM and CDR2 ANQGSEA come from the germline V gene. The CDR3 loop spans 16 amino acids. The entry originates in a study of CD8+ T cells in alopecia areata. Across the study: A 6-month period off drug followed tofacitinib, which lasted 6 to 18 months.

Findings of the study overall: Unlike in mice, where it was clearer, TCR sharing across patients was less clear, possibly HLA-related. Normal scalp showed lower clonality than lesional scalp, especially alopecia totalis/universalis.

This TCR came from a human donor with alopecia areata. This chain joins TRBV29-1 and TRBJ2-1, with TRBD1 as a possible D gene (6 bases). Sequences were derived from CD4+ T cells sorted from blood, sampled at week 0. CDR3 coding DNA: TGCAGCGTTGAATTGGTGGACAGACCTCTTTACAATGAGCAGTTCTTC. Residues: CSVELVDRPLYNEQFF.